This is a list of T cell receptor beta chains from one sample in a study of molecular identifiers for immune sequencing clone quantification. TCRdb itself ran the PCR reads through MiXCR, one entry per CDR3 protein. Of under 650,000 distinct CDR3 sequences in the sample, 15% to 20% are singletons; the top ten hold 0.85%. Sequencing was performed on naive CD8+ T cells from blood, with Jurkat cell RNA spiked in. These TCRs come from a human donor in good health. Some libraries in this study had Jurkat cell RNA spiked in. CDR3s include the opening cysteine and the closing phenylalanine or tryptophan. Each record gives: V gene, D gene, clone size, J gene, CDR3 DNA, CDR3 protein. The D gene is left open where the match is weak. Size is stated for part of the rows, as once, few or many counts, or as a class when the clone is expanded.

TRBV6-5	-	few	TRBJ2-5	TGTGCCAGCAGCCACGGCGGTAGCGGAACCTTGGGAGAGACCCAGTACTTC	CASSHGGSGTLGETQYF
TRBV16	TRBD1	many	TRBJ1-2	TGTGCCAGCAGCAGCGAGGGACAGGTCTATGGCTACACCTTC	CASSSEGQVYGYTF
TRBV4-3	-	many	TRBJ2-7	TGCGCCAGCAGCCAAGGGTCAGGGCTGGACGAGCAGTACTTC	CASSQGSGLDEQYF
TRBV7-3	TRBD1	many	TRBJ1-1	TGTGCCAGCAGCTCGCACAGGGGTAAGGACACTGAAGCTTTCTTT	CASSSHRGKDTEAFF
TRBV24-1	-	many	TRBJ2-5	TGTGCCACCAGTGATGACGGAGGTTATCCCCAGTACTTC	CATSDDGGYPQYF
TRBV20-1	-	many	TRBJ2-4	TGCAGTGCTAGGGACCCTGGGCCCAAAAACATTCAGTACTTC	CSARDPGPKNIQYF
TRBV20-1	TRBD1	many	TRBJ2-7	TGCAGTGCCTACACAGGGGGCTCCTACGAGCAGTACTTC	CSAYTGGSYEQYF
TRBV20-1	-	many	TRBJ2-7	TGCAGTGTTACAGAAACCTACGAGCAGTACTTC	CSVTETYEQYF
TRBV27	TRBD2	many	TRBJ2-3	TGTGCCAGCAGTCAGACTAGCGGGAGCCAGTATTTT	CASSQTSGSQYF
TRBV27	-	few	TRBJ2-2	TGTGCCAGCAAACGGACGAACACCGGGGAGCTGTTTTTT	CASKRTNTGELFF
TRBV12-3/TRBV12-4	-	few	TRBJ1-4	TGTGCCAGCAGTTTTCAGGCTGAAAAACTGTTTTTT	CASSFQAEKLFF
TRBV12-3/TRBV12-4	-	many	TRBJ1-1	TGTGCCAGCAGTTTTATCTCTATTCAAGCTTTCTTT	CASSFISIQAFF
TRBV19	TRBD2	-	TRBJ2-1	TGTGCCAGTAAGATACTAGCGGGGAGTAACAATGAGCAGTTCTTC	CASKILAGSNNEQFF
TRBV7-6	-	many	TRBJ2-7	TGTGCCAGCAGCTTTTCGACCAACTACGAGCAGTACTTC	CASSFSTNYEQYF
TRBV4-2	-	many	TRBJ2-7	TGTGCCAGCAGCCAAGCTGAGACGGACAATGGCGAGCAGTACTTC	CASSQAETDNGEQYF
TRBV19	-	-	TRBJ2-1	TGTGTCAGTAGTGTCATGGGACTCTACAATGAGCAGTTCTTC	CVSSVMGLYNEQFF
TRBV4-2	TRBD2	many	TRBJ2-7	TGTGCCAGCAGCCAAGAGGGGCGGGAGAGCGAGCAGTACTTC	CASSQEGRESEQYF
TRBV7-9	TRBD1	few	TRBJ1-4	TGTGCCAGCAGCAACCGACAGGGTTTTAATGAAAAACTGTTTTTT	CASSNRQGFNEKLFF
TRBV11-2	TRBD2	many	TRBJ2-3	TGTGCCAGCAGCTTAAGCGGGGGGGCCTCAGATACGCAGTATTTT	CASSLSGGASDTQYF
TRBV9	-	many	TRBJ2-2	TGTGCCAGCAGTTCTGATCCCGGGGAGCTGTTTTTT	CASSSDPGELFF
TRBV29-1	-	many	TRBJ2-7	TGCAGCGCTGCCAGAGACGGCTACGAGCAGTACTTC	CSAARDGYEQYF
TRBV28	TRBD2	-	TRBJ2-5	TGTGCCAGCAGTCAAAGGTCTAGCGGGATTCCGAAGGAGACCCAGTACTTC	CASSQRSSGIPKETQYF
TRBV30	TRBD2	many	TRBJ2-7	TGTGCCTGGACTAGCGGCGGCGAGCAGTACTTC	CAWTSGGEQYF
TRBV6-2/TRBV6-3	-	many	TRBJ2-2	TGTGCCAGCAGTTACTTTTTAGGAACCGGGGAGCTGTTTTTT	CASSYFLGTGELFF
TRBV7-9	TRBD2	many	TRBJ2-5	TGTGCCAGCAGCTTAGTAGCGGGGGACCAAGAGACCCAGTACTTC	CASSLVAGDQETQYF
TRBV6-5	-	-	TRBJ2-7	TGTGCCAGCAGTTACTCGAACAGGGCGACGAAGTACGAGCAGCACTTC	CASSYSNRATKYEQHF
TRBV19	TRBD2	many	TRBJ2-3	TGTGCCAGTACGAGTAGACTAGCAACCACAGATACGCAGTATTTT	CASTSRLATTDTQYF
TRBV24-1	-	-	TRBJ1-4	TGTGCCACCAGTGATTCAGACAGGTCTAATGAAAAACTGTTTTTT	CATSDSDRSNEKLFF
TRBV7-3	-	many	TRBJ2-5	TGTGCCAGCAGCTTAAGGTTTGGAGAGACCCAGTACTTC	CASSLRFGETQYF
TRBV28	TRBD1	many	TRBJ2-3	TGTGCCAGCAGTCCCGACAGGGTCGAAGATACGCAGTATTTT	CASSPDRVEDTQYF
TRBV11-2	-	once	TRBJ1-3	TGTGCCAGCAGCTTACAGGGGCTATCTGGAAACACCATATATTTT	CASSLQGLSGNTIYF
TRBV4-2	TRBD1	many	TRBJ2-1	TGTGCCAGCAGCCAAGAGATAGGGGGCATATACAATGAGCAGTTCTTC	CASSQEIGGIYNEQFF
TRBV30	-	many	TRBJ2-7	TGTGCCTGGAAACCCCGCTACTACGAGCAGTACTTC	CAWKPRYYEQYF
TRBV21-1	-	many	TRBJ2-3	TGTGCCCTGAAGGTAGATACGCAGTATTTT	CALKVDTQYF
TRBV9	TRBD1	many	TRBJ1-1	TGTGCCAGCAGCGATACTGACAGGGAAGCATCTGAAGCTTTCTTT	CASSDTDREASEAFF
TRBV15	-	-	TRBJ1-4	TGTGCCGCCAGCAGATTACAGGTGGTCGGTGGAAAACTGTTTTTT	CAASRLQVVGGKLFF
TRBV19	-	few	TRBJ2-2	TGTGCCAGTAGTATTAAGGGGTACACCGGGGAGCTGTTTTTT	CASSIKGYTGELFF
TRBV4-1	-	few	TRBJ2-5	TGCGCCAGCAGCCAAGTCCTCGGTCTCCAAGAGACCCAGTACTTC	CASSQVLGLQETQYF
TRBV19	TRBD2	-	TRBJ2-1	TGTGCCAGTAGTATACAGCGGGAGGAGCATGAGCAGTTCTTC	CASSIQREEHEQFF
TRBV19	-	few	TRBJ2-5	TGTGCCAGTAGTATAGATTCAGGTCCCGGTTCCGGAGAGACCCAGTACTTC	CASSIDSGPGSGETQYF
TRBV20-1	-	many	TRBJ2-5	TGCAGTGCTAGGGACAGAAAAGAGACCCAGTACTTC	CSARDRKETQYF
TRBV7-9	-	few	TRBJ2-7	TGTGCCAGCAGCCCTCTTGACAGGATCCTCTATACTTTGGAGTACTTC	CASSPLDRILYTLEYF
TRBV4-1	-	-	TRBJ2-1	TGCGCCAGTCGGCGGGGGCTTGAGCAGTTCTTC	CASRRGLEQFF
TRBV5-1	TRBD1	few	TRBJ2-7	TGCGCCAGCAGCCCCCTAGCCGGGACAGGGGTGGTGTACGAGCAGTACTTC	CASSPLAGTGVVYEQYF
TRBV4-3	TRBD2	many	TRBJ2-7	TGCGCCAGCAGCCAAGATATGGCTAGCGGGAACTCCTACGAGCAGTACTTC	CASSQDMASGNSYEQYF
TRBV27	-	-	TRBJ2-3	TGTGCCACCCGGACAGCGGGCACAGATACGCAGTATTTT	CATRTAGTDTQYF
TRBV2	-	-	TRBJ1-5	TGTGCCAGCAGTGTGGCCGACAGGTCTGGCTGGAATCAGCCCCAGCATTTT	CASSVADRSGWNQPQHF
TRBV12-3/TRBV12-4	-	-	TRBJ2-7	TGTGCCAGCAGTTGGCTAGGGGCCTACGAGCAGTACTTC	CASSWLGAYEQYF
TRBV4-3	TRBD2	few	TRBJ2-3	TGCGCCAGCAGCCAAGAACGGGACTATTCTAGCACAGATACGCAGTATTTT	CASSQERDYSSTDTQYF
TRBV14	TRBD2	many	TRBJ2-1	TGTGCCAGCAGCCAAGAACTAGCGGCTACTAACAATGAGCAGTTCTTC	CASSQELAATNNEQFF
TRBV7-9	-	-	TRBJ1-2	TGTCCCAGCAGCGAACAGCCTACTAACTATGGCTACACCTTC	CPSSEQPTNYGYTF
TRBV20-1	TRBD2	many	TRBJ2-7	TGCAGTGCTAGAGAAGTGGGGGGGTACACCTACGAGCAGTACTTC	CSAREVGGYTYEQYF
TRBV7-9	TRBD1	few	TRBJ1-1	TGTGCCAGCAGCCCCCGTGACAGGGGAAGGAACACTGAAGCTTTCTTT	CASSPRDRGRNTEAFF